Listed below are T cell receptor beta chains from one sample, sequenced in a study of CD8 T cells in Susac syndrome. TCRdb fed the immunoSEQ multiplex PCR reads into MiXCR, producing one record per CDR3 protein. The sample lists about 130,000 distinct CDR3 sequences; around 93% were seen once. The sequenced sample consisted of CD8+ T cells from PBMCs. Every receptor here comes from a human donor with Susac syndrome. Both conserved end residues are part of each CDR3. The order of the fields is V gene, D gene, clone size, J gene, CDR3 DNA, CDR3 protein. D genes are given only for firm matches. Some rows have no size entry. The others give once, few or many, or a class for an expanded clone.

V: TRBV27
D: NA
size: NA
J: TRBJ2-2
DNA: TGTGCCAGCAGTTTTTCACAGGAGGGTACCGGGGAGCTGTTTTTT
CDR3: CASSFSQEGTGELFF

V: TRBV28
D: TRBD1
size: few
J: TRBJ2-2
DNA: TGTGCCAGCAGTTCAGGGGGCGACACCGGGGAGCTGTTTTTT
CDR3: CASSSGGDTGELFF

V: TRBV27
D: NA
size: NA
J: TRBJ2-2
DNA: TGTGCCAGCACCTCATATGACGGAACCTCGAACACCGGGGAGCTGTTTTTT
CDR3: CASTSYDGTSNTGELFF

V: TRBV14
D: NA
size: NA
J: TRBJ2-7
DNA: TGTGCCAGCAGCCAAATAGGGGCCCACGAGCAGTACTTC
CDR3: CASSQIGAHEQYF

V: TRBV12-3/TRBV12-4
D: NA
size: NA
J: TRBJ2-1
DNA: TGTGCCAGCACACCGACCACAGCCTACAATGAGCAGTTCTTC
CDR3: CASTPTTAYNEQFF

V: TRBV12-5
D: NA
size: NA
J: TRBJ2-7
DNA: TGTGCTAGTGGTTTGGTACTCTACGAGCAGTACTTC
CDR3: CASGLVLYEQYF

V: TRBV3-1
D: NA
size: NA
J: TRBJ2-7
DNA: TGTGCCAGCAGCCAAGATATAGATCGGAGGGAGCAGTACTTC
CDR3: CASSQDIDRREQYF

V: TRBV10-2
D: NA
size: NA
J: TRBJ2-5
DNA: TGCGCCAGCCGAGTCATAGGGAATGAGACCCAGTACTTC
CDR3: CASRVIGNETQYF

V: TRBV12-3/TRBV12-4
D: NA
size: NA
J: TRBJ2-7
DNA: TGTGCCAGCAGTTTTGGGGGCCTTACCTACGAGCAGTACTTC
CDR3: CASSFGGLTYEQYF

V: TRBV6-5
D: TRBD1
size: NA
J: TRBJ1-1
DNA: TGTGCCAGCAGTTACTCGCAAGGACAGGGAGCCGCTTTCTTT
CDR3: CASSYSQGQGAAFF

V: TRBV4-1
D: NA
size: NA
J: TRBJ2-1
DNA: TGCGCCAGCAGCCAGAGGGACAATGAGCAGTTCTTC
CDR3: CASSQRDNEQFF

V: TRBV24-1
D: NA
size: NA
J: TRBJ2-7
DNA: TGTGCCACCAGTGATTGGGACTCCTACGAGCAGTACTTC
CDR3: CATSDWDSYEQYF

V: TRBV19
D: NA
size: NA
J: TRBJ2-1
DNA: TGTGCCAGTAGGTTGTGGGCCAACGACAACAATGAGCAGTTCTTC
CDR3: CASRLWANDNNEQFF

V: TRBV9
D: TRBD1
size: NA
J: TRBJ2-7
DNA: TGTGCCAGCAGCGAGAGGATGGGACAGGGATTCTACGAGCAGTACTTC
CDR3: CASSERMGQGFYEQYF

V: TRBV7-9
D: NA
size: NA
J: TRBJ2-7
DNA: TGTGCCAGCAGCTTAGGATCCCAGCAGTACTTC
CDR3: CASSLGSQQYF

V: TRBV30
D: NA
size: NA
J: TRBJ1-1
DNA: TGTGCCTGGAGTGTTCGCTGGGGGGCTGGGGGAGCTTTCTTT
CDR3: CAWSVRWGAGGAFF

V: TRBV20-1
D: NA
size: NA
J: TRBJ1-1
DNA: TGCAGTGCGCCAGGTGGCGGGAACACTGAAGCTTTCTTT
CDR3: CSAPGGGNTEAFF

V: TRBV27
D: NA
size: once
J: TRBJ1-2
DNA: TGTGCCAGCAGTTTATCAACGAACCTCTATGGCTACACCTTC
CDR3: CASSLSTNLYGYTF

V: TRBV7-2
D: TRBD1
size: once
J: TRBJ1-5
DNA: TGTGCCAGCAGCTTAGTTCTTCACAGGGGACCTAATAGCAATCAGCCCCAGCATTTT
CDR3: CASSLVLHRGPNSNQPQHF

V: TRBV4-1
D: NA
size: NA
J: TRBJ2-7
DNA: TGCGCCAGCAGCCAAGGCTATCTCTCCTACGAGCAGTACTTC
CDR3: CASSQGYLSYEQYF

V: TRBV29-1
D: NA
size: NA
J: TRBJ2-3
DNA: TGCAGCGTTGAAGGCGGGTATACGCAGTATTTT
CDR3: CSVEGGYTQYF

V: TRBV5-1
D: TRBD2
size: NA
J: TRBJ2-7
DNA: TGCGCCAGCAGCTTGGTTCCAGCGGGAAACCCCTACGAGCAGTACTTC
CDR3: CASSLVPAGNPYEQYF

V: TRBV27
D: NA
size: NA
J: TRBJ1-5
DNA: TGTGCCAGCAGTTTGCGGGGACCGGGGCAGCCCCAGCATTTT
CDR3: CASSLRGPGQPQHF

V: TRBV3-1
D: TRBD2
size: NA
J: TRBJ2-1
DNA: TGTGCCAGCAGCCAAGTTCTACTAGCGGACAATGAGCAGTTCTTC
CDR3: CASSQVLLADNEQFF

V: TRBV4-1
D: NA
size: NA
J: TRBJ2-7
DNA: TGCGCCAGCAGCCTTGACAGTGAGAAGGAGCAGTACTTC
CDR3: CASSLDSEKEQYF

V: TRBV5-4
D: NA
size: NA
J: TRBJ1-1
DNA: TGTGCCAGCAGCTCGCTTCCCCCCAGACAGAGGCCGAACACTGAAGCTTTCTTT
CDR3: CASSSLPPRQRPNTEAFF

V: TRBV24-1
D: NA
size: NA
J: TRBJ2-1
DNA: TGTGCCACCAGTTGGATAGCGGACAATGAGCAGTTCTTC
CDR3: CATSWIADNEQFF

V: TRBV9
D: TRBD2
size: NA
J: TRBJ2-2
DNA: TGTGCCAGCAGCGTTACTAGCGGCACCGGGGAGCTGTTTTTT
CDR3: CASSVTSGTGELFF

V: TRBV28
D: NA
size: NA
J: TRBJ1-3
DNA: TGTGCCAGCAGGGAGGGGCTCTTCTCTGGAAACACCATATATTTT
CDR3: CASREGLFSGNTIYF

V: TRBV11-3
D: TRBD1
size: NA
J: TRBJ1-1
DNA: TGTGCCAGCAGCACTGGACAGGCAGGAGCTTTCTTT
CDR3: CASSTGQAGAFF

V: TRBV2
D: NA
size: NA
J: TRBJ2-7
DNA: TGTGCCAGCAGTGAAGGGACCTATGGGTACGAGCAGTACTTC
CDR3: CASSEGTYGYEQYF

V: TRBV29-1
D: NA
size: NA
J: TRBJ2-1
DNA: TGCAGCGTTGAGGGGGGAGCGGTTGAGCAGTTCTTC
CDR3: CSVEGGAVEQFF

V: TRBV20-1
D: NA
size: NA
J: TRBJ2-7
DNA: TGCAGTGCCGAACTAGAAGGGTACGAGCAGTACTTC
CDR3: CSAELEGYEQYF

V: TRBV20-1
D: TRBD2
size: NA
J: TRBJ2-1
DNA: TGCAGTGTCGTTCGCCCCGTGCGGGAGGTATACAATGAGCAGTTCTTC
CDR3: CSVVRPVREVYNEQFF

V: TRBV2
D: NA
size: NA
J: TRBJ2-7
DNA: TGTGCCAGCAGTGTTTCCTTTGAGCAGTACTTC
CDR3: CASSVSFEQYF

V: TRBV6-5
D: NA
size: once
J: TRBJ1-1
DNA: TGTGCCAGCAGTTACTCTACAGGAGCGGATGAAGCTTTCTTT
CDR3: CASSYSTGADEAFF

V: TRBV28
D: NA
size: NA
J: TRBJ1-5
DNA: TGTGCCAGCTGCATTGTGGGGGGCGGTCAGCCCCAGCATTTT
CDR3: CASCIVGGGQPQHF

V: TRBV19
D: NA
size: NA
J: TRBJ2-1
DNA: TGTGCCACTAGTATAGGGCTTAATGAGCAGTTCTTC
CDR3: CATSIGLNEQFF

V: TRBV29-1
D: NA
size: NA
J: TRBJ1-1
DNA: TGCAGCGTTGACTTAGGTCTAGCCCCGGGTGAAGCTTTCTTT
CDR3: CSVDLGLAPGEAFF